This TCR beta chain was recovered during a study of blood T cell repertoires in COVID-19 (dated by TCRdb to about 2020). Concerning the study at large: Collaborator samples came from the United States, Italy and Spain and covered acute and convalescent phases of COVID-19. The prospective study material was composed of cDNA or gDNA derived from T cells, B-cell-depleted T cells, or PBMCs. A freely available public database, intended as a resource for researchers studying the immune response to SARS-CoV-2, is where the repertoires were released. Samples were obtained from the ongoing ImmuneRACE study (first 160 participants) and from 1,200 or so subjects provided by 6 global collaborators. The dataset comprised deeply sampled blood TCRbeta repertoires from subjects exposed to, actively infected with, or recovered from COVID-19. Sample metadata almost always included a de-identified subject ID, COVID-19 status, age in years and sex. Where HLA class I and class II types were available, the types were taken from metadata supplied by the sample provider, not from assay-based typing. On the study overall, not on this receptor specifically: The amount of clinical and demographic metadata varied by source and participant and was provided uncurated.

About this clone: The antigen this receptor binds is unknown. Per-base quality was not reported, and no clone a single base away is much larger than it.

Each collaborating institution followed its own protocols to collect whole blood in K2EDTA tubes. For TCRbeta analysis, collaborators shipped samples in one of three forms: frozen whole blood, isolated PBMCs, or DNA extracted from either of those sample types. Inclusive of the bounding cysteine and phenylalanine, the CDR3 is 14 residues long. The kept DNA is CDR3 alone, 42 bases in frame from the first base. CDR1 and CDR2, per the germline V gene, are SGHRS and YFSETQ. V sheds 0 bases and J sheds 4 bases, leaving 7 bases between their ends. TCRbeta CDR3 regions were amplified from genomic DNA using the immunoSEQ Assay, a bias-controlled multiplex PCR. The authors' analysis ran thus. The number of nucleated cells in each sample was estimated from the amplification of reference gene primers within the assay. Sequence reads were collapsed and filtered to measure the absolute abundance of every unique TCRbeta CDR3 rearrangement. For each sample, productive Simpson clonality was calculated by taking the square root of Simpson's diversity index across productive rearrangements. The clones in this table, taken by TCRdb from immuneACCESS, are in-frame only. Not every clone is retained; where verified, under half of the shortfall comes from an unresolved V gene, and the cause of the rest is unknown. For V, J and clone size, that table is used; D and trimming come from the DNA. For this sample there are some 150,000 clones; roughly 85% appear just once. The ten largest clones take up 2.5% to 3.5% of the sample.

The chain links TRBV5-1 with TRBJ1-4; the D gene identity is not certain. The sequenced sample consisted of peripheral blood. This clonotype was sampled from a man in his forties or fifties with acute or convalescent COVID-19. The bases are TGCGCCAGCAGCTTGGACATTAATAATGAAAAACTGTTTTTT. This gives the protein CASSLDINNEKLFF.